One sample yielded the 2 T cell receptor beta chains listed below, sequenced in a study of patients and donors after allogeneic stem cell transplantation. TCRdb ran MiXCR on the RT-PCR reads and lists one entry per CDR3 protein. The table records some 880,000 distinct CDR3 sequences, about a sixth of them present only once. Sequencing was carried out using blood, either unsorted or a sorted T cell fraction (not recorded which). The receptors stem from a human donor who was either an allogeneic HSCT recipient or a stem cell or donor lymphocyte infusion donor (not recorded which). It is not recorded whose cells these are; they may come from a transplant donor.

The chain has TRBV10-3 and TRBJ1-1; D unresolved. Trimming removed 10 bases from V and 1 base from J, with 19 bases in between. This CDR3 is 15 amino acids long. Germline V gene data show CDR1 as ENHRY and CDR2 as SYGVKD. The DNA of the CDR3 is TGTGCCAACCCATCAGGCGGCAGCGCGAACACTGAAGCTTTCTTT. It yields the protein CANPSGGSANTEAFF.

V and J are TRBV20-1 and TRBJ1-1; no reliable D call. The CDR3 has 12 amino acids. Germline CDR1 is DFQATT and CDR2 is SNEGSKA (reference sequence). Trimming removed 8 bases at V and 0 bases at J, with 10 bases between. The CDR3 reads CSTSRVNTEAFF. CDR3 DNA: TGCAGTACCTCCCGGGTGAACACTGAAGCTTTCTTT.